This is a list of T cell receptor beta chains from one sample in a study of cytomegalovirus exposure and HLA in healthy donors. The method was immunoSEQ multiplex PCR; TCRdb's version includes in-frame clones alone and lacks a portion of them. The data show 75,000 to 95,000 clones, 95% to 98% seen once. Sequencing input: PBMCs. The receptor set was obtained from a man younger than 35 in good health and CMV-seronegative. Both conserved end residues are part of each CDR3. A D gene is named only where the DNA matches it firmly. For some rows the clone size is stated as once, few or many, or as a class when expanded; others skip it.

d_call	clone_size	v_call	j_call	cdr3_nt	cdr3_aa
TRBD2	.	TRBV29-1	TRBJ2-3	TGCAGCGTTGAACCCCCGGGAGGAGTAGATACGCAGTATTTT	CSVEPPGGVDTQYF
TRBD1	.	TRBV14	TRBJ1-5	TGTGCCAGCAGCCCCGGGACAGGGTATCCTCAGCCCCAGCATTTT	CASSPGTGYPQPQHF
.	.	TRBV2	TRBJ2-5	TGTGCCAGCAGTGAGGCCGGGAAAACCGAGACCCAGTACTTC	CASSEAGKTETQYF
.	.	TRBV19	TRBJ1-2	TGTGCCAGTAGGGACAACGTCGAGGCTTTAGGCTACACCTTC	CASRDNVEALGYTF
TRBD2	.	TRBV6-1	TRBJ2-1	TGTGCCACACGTCGGCGGGAGGGGGTCGATGAGCAGTTCTTC	CATRRREGVDEQFF
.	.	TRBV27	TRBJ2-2	TGTGCCAGCAGTTTGGCGGCGGAGTCGAACACCGGGGAGCTGTTTTTT	CASSLAAESNTGELFF
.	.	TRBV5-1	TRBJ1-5	TGCGCCAGCAGCACGGAACCAGGGATCAATCAGCCCCAGCATTTT	CASSTEPGINQPQHF
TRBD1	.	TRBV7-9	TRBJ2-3	TGTGCCAGCAGCCCCGTAGGGGGCCGAGTCACAGATACGCAGTATTTT	CASSPVGGRVTDTQYF
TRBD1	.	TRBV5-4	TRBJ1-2	TGTGCCAGCACCTCCCCACAGGGGGCGCGGGGCGGCTACACCTTC	CASTSPQGARGGYTF
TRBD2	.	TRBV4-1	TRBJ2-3	TGCGCCAGCAGCCAAGATGGGACTAGAACAGATACGCAGTATTTT	CASSQDGTRTDTQYF
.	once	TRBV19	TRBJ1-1	TGTGCCAGCACATACGGGGGAGGGCACACTGAAGCTTTCTTT	CASTYGGGHTEAFF
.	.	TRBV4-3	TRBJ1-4	TGCGCCAGCAGCCAGGACAGAGCAACTAATGAAAAACTGTTTTTT	CASSQDRATNEKLFF
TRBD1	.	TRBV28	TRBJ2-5	TGTGCCAGCAGTTTTCGGGACAGTCAAGAGACCCAGTACTTC	CASSFRDSQETQYF
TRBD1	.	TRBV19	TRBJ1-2	TGTGCCAGTAGTAACGCCGGGACAGGGGGTGGCTACACCTTC	CASSNAGTGGGYTF